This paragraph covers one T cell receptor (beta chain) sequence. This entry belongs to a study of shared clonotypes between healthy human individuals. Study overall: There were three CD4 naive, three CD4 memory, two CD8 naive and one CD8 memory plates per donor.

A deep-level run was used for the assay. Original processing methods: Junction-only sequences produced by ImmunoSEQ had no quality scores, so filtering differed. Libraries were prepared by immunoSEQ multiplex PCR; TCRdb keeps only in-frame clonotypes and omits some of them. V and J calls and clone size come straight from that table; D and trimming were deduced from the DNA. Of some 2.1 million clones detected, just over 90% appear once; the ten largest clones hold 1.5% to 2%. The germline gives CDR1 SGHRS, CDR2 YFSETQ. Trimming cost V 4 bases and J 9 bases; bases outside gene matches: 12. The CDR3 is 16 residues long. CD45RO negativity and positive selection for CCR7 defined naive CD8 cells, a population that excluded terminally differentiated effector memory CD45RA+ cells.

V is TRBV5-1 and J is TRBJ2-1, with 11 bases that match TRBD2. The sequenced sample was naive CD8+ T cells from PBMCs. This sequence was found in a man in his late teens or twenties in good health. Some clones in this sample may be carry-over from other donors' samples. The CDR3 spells CASSRGTSGSNAEQFF. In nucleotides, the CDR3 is TGCGCCAGCAGCAGGGGAACTAGCGGGAGTAACGCTGAGCAGTTCTTC.